This TCR beta chain was identified in a study of cytomegalovirus exposure and HLA in healthy donors. Study results and limitations: With high specificity and sensitivity, the classifier reportedly diagnosed cytomegalovirus status. Cytomegalovirus association was assigned to about 150 TCR beta chains. A later analysis showed HLA-associated TCR beta chains outstripping equally common others in clonal expansion.

Points on this clone: Its antigen is currently unknown.

Germline CDR1 is ENHRY and CDR2 is SYGVKD. Trimming took 9 bases from V and 3 from J; bases not matched to a gene: 11. The CDR3 sequence is 15 residues long. Primers for the PCR totalled 60 Vbeta and 13 Jbeta. Sequencing used immunoSEQ multiplex PCR; TCRdb keeps in-frame clones, though not all of them. The table records under 150,000 clones, approximately 85% of them present only once. The sample was PBMCs. The clonotype originates from a male donor in good health and CMV-seropositive. The J gene is TRBJ2-7, the V gene TRBV10-3; 10 nucleotides match TRBD2. The chain's CDR3 is CAISVVASGGYEQYF. DNA for the CDR3: TGTGCCATATCAGTGGTAGCTAGCGGGGGCTACGAGCAGTACTTC.